This T cell receptor beta chain originates from a study of technical replicates of blood from several donors. The protocol was immunoSEQ multiplex PCR, while the TCRdb copy is restricted to in-frame clones and leaves out a portion. Among about 44,000 clones listed, about 96% were seen once. In germline, CDR1 is GTSNPN, CDR2 SVGIG (reference sequence). This CDR3 is built from 13 residues. J is TRBJ2-5 and V is TRBV30; 8 bases match TRBD2. Sequenced: T cells isolated from PBMCs. This receptor was identified in a human donor in good health. CDR3 nucleotides: TGTGCAGGGACGGGGGGGACACAAGAGACCCAGTACTTC. Its translation: CAGTGGTQETQYF.